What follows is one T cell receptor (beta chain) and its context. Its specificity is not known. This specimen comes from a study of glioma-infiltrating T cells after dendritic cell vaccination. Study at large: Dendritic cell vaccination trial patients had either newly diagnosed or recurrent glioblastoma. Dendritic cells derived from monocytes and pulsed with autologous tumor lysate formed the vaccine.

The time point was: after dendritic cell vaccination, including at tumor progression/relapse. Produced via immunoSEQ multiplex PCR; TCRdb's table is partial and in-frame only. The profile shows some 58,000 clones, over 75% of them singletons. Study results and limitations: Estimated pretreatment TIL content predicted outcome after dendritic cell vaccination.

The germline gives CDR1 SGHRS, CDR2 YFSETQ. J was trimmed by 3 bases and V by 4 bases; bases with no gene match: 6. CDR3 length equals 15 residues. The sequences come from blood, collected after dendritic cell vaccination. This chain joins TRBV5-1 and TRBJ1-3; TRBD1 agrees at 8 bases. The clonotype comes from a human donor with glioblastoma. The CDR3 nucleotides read TGCGCCAGCAGCCTATTGACAGGGGTTGGAAACACCATATATTTT. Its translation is CASSLLTGVGNTIYF. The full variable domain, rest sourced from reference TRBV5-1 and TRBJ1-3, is KAGVTQTPRYLIKTRGQQVTLSCSPISGHRSVSWYQQTPGQGLQFLFEYFSETQRNKGNFPGRFSGRQFSNSRSEMNVSTLELGDSALYLCASSLLTGVGNTIYFGEGSWLTVV.